Below are 29 T cell receptor beta chains sequenced from a single sample in a study of CD8 T cell repertoires and HIV-1 epitope variants. Clones were read by immunoSEQ multiplex PCR, and TCRdb kept only the in-frame ones, dropping some. The sample yields under 100,000 clones, roughly 80% seen once. The sample comprised uncultured baseline CD8+ T cells from peripheral blood mononuclear cells (PBMCs). Receptors originate from a male donor with HIV.

This chain joins TRBV7-9 and TRBJ2-5, with D unclear. The V gene lost 5 bases and the J gene lost 5 bases, with 6 bases spanning the gap. This CDR3 has 11 residues. Germline CDR1 reads SEHNR; CDR2 reads FQNEAQ (reference sequence). Here the CDR3 reads CASSAEETQYF. The CDR3 DNA reads as TGTGCCAGCAGCGCGGAGGAGACCCAGTACTTC.

The CDR3 DNA reads as TGTGCCAGCTCGAGGGGGGCCCTCTACAATGAGCAGTTCTTC. Amino acid sequence: CASSRGALYNEQFF. V is TRBV13 and J is TRBJ2-1; the D gene could be TRBD1 or TRBD2 (6 bases each). The CDR3 has 14 residues. CDR1 is PRHDT and CDR2 is FYEKMQ in the germline V gene (reference sequence). V lost 8 bases to trimming and J lost 3 bases, with 14 bases between them.

This clone has a handful of counts. The chain is built from TRBV28 and TRBJ1-5, with a tentative D call TRBD1 (6 bases). The CDR3 loop spans 15 amino acids. V shed 6 bases and J shed 0 bases, with 12 bases lying between them. Germline CDR1 and CDR2: MDHEN and SYDVKM. The CDR3 region is CASRKGGYSNQPQHF. CDR3 in DNA: TGTGCCAGCAGAAAGGGGGGTTATAGCAATCAGCCCCAGCATTTT.

This chain links TRBV7-2 with TRBJ2-3; D is ambiguous. The length of the CDR3 is 13 residues. Germline CDR1 and CDR2: SGHTA and FQGNSA. Trimming took off 1 base at V and 7 bases at J, with 9 bases between the two ends. CDR3 in amino acids: CASSLDRLNTQYF. CDR3 DNA sequence: TGTGCCAGCAGCTTAGATCGATTGAATACGCAGTATTTT.

The chain links TRBV4-3 to TRBJ2-3; 10 bases fit TRBD1. Germline V lookup: CDR1 LGHNA, CDR2 YSLEER. V gave up 2 bases and J gave up 5 bases; unmatched junction bases: 13. The CDR3 sequence is 18 residues long. This chain's CDR3 is CASSQKPATGGNGDTQYF. For the CDR3, the DNA is TGCGCCAGCAGCCAAAAACCAGCGACAGGGGGCAATGGAGATACGCAGTATTTT.

This clone has just a few counts. The V gene is TRBV4-1, the J gene TRBJ2-2, with D hard to call. From germline, CDR1 is MGHRA and CDR2 YSYEKL. CDR3 length: 14 residues. Trimming removed 1 base from V and 5 bases from J, with 8 bases in between. CDR3 DNA sequence: TGCGCCAGCAGCCAAGGGGTTAGGACCGGGGAGCTGTTTTTT. Its translation: CASSQGVRTGELFF.

This chain connects TRBV27 to TRBJ1-2; D not resolved. The CDR3 extends over 13 amino acids. The germline gives CDR1 MNHEY, CDR2 SMNVEV (reference sequence). The V and J ends lost 5 bases and 8 bases respectively, with 15 bases between them. The CDR3 sequence is CASSPPGRGGYTF. In DNA, the CDR3 is TGTGCCAGCAGTCCCCCGGGAAGAGGGGGCTACACCTTC.

This chain connects TRBV9 to TRBJ1-3; 8 bases are shared with TRBD1. V lost 0 bases, J lost 6 bases, and 8 bases stayed unmatched. The V gene's germline CDR1 is SGDLS and CDR2 YYNGEE. The CDR3 is 16 amino acids. The CDR3, as DNA: TGTGCCAGCAGCGTAGGGACAGGGAGAGGCGAAAACACCATATATTTT. It encodes CASSVGTGRGENTIYF.

Only a few counts were recorded for this clone. The rearrangement uses TRBV30 and TRBJ1-1; the D gene is possibly TRBD1 (5 bases). V was cut by 0 bases and J by 4 bases, with 15 bases left in between. The CDR3 length is 15 residues. Per germline, CDR1 GTSNPN and CDR2 SVGIG (reference sequence). The CDR3 protein is CAWSVRDGGSTEAFF. In nucleotides, the CDR3 is TGTGCCTGGAGTGTACGGGACGGGGGAAGCACTGAAGCTTTCTTT. Based on the CDR3 plus reference TRBV30 and TRBJ1-1, the full variable domain is SQTIHQWPATLVQPVGSPLSLECTVEGTSNPNLYWYRQAAGRGLQLLFYSVGIGQISSEVPQNLSASRPQDRQFILSSKKLLLSDSGFYLCAWSVRDGGSTEAFFGQGTRLTVV.

The CDR3 loop reads CASSQRPPGNGNTEAFF. The CDR3 DNA sequence: TGTGCCAGCAGCCAACGACCTCCGGGAAACGGGAACACTGAAGCTTTCTTT. This chain uses TRBV14 with TRBJ1-1; D is ambiguous. The CDR3 totals 17 residues. Germline CDR1 and CDR2: SGHDN and FVKESK. With 2 bases removed from V and 1 base from J, the gap between germline ends came to 17 bases.

The V and J genes are TRBV9 and TRBJ2-5; TRBD2 matches at 16 bases. The CDR3 has 18 residues. The junction had 5 bases not matched to a gene; V was cut back by 2 bases and J by 1 base. Germline V CDR1 and CDR2: SGDLS, YYNGEE. The CDR3 region has the DNA TGTGCCAGCAGCGTCGGGACTAGCGGGGGGGGCCCCCAAGAGACCCAGTACTTC. Protein product: CASSVGTSGGGPQETQYF. The full variable domain, its missing parts supplied by reference TRBV9 and TRBJ2-5, is DSGVTQTPKHLITATGQRVTLRCSPRSGDLSVYWYQQSLDQGLQFLIQYYNGEERAKGNILERFSAQQFPDLHSELNLSSLELGDSALYFCASSVGTSGGGPQETQYFGPGTRLLVL.

This clone is a singleton in its sample. The chain couples TRBV28 to TRBJ2-1; D is uncertain. The germline CDR1 and CDR2 sequences are MDHEN and SYDVKM. The CDR3 runs to 15 residues. V was pared by 6 bases and J by 0 bases, with 12 bases between. The CDR3 is CASSPPALSYNEQFF. The CDR3 region has the DNA TGTGCCAGCAGCCCACCGGCGCTCTCCTACAATGAGCAGTTCTTC.

The chain couples TRBV9 to TRBJ1-1; unclear D gene. Germline CDR1 reads SGDLS; CDR2 reads YYNGEE. The CDR3 has 15 amino acids. V was shortened by 3 bases and J by 2 bases, with 14 bases between the two germline ends. CDR3 in DNA: TGTGCCAGCAGCGCAATACCTCCGGAAAACACTGAAGCTTTCTTT. This sequence encodes CASSAIPPENTEAFF.

This clone turned up a few times. The chain recombines TRBV7-6 with TRBJ2-3; D might be TRBD1 (6 bases). The V gene lost 0 bases and the J gene lost 6 bases, with 10 bases spanning the gap. Germline V gene data show CDR1 as SGHVS and CDR2 as FNYEAQ. The length of the CDR3 is 14 residues. The CDR3 loop reads CASSLAGGLDTQYF. The CDR3 bases are TGTGCCAGCAGCTTAGCTGGGGGCCTGGATACGCAGTATTTT.

This clone was observed a handful of times. The V gene is TRBV5-4, the J gene TRBJ1-2; 10 bases are shared with TRBD1. The CDR3 runs to 14 residues. With 5 bases clipped from V and 4 bases from J, the junction kept 5 bases outside the gene matches. CDR1 is SGHNT, CDR2 YYREEE, per germline (reference sequence). The CDR3 DNA follows: TGTGCCAGCAGAGACAGGGGGCGAAGCTATGGCTACACCTTC. Amino acids: CASRDRGRSYGYTF.

The chain employs TRBV2 and TRBJ1-1; possible D gene TRBD1, 5 bases. CDR1 SNHLY and CDR2 FYNNEI come from the germline V gene. V was trimmed by 3 bases and J by 5 bases, leaving 16 bases between them. This CDR3 has 15 amino acids. Written as DNA, the CDR3 is TGTGCCAGCAGTGATGAGGGGAGGCGGGGGACTGAAGCTTTCTTT. Translating gives CASSDEGRRGTEAFF.

CDR3 protein: CASSILNRASSPLHF. Here the CDR3 DNA reads TGTGCCAGTAGTATCCTGAACAGGGCGAGTTCACCCCTCCACTTT. The chain is built from TRBV19 and TRBJ1-6; tentatively, D is TRBD1 (6 bases). The CDR3 contains 15 residues. Trimming stripped 3 bases from V and 9 bases from J, with 15 bases between. Germline values: CDR1 LNHDA, CDR2 SQIVND (reference sequence).

The V and J genes are TRBV7-9 and TRBJ2-2; no clear D. Trimming left V 4 bases short and J 9 bases short, with 12 bases between. The CDR3 loop spans 13 amino acids. In germline, CDR1 is SEHNR, CDR2 FQNEAQ (reference sequence). The CDR3 DNA sequence: TGTGCCAGCAGCTCGCCACACCGTAGGGAGCTGTTTTTT. Its translation: CASSSPHRRELFF.

V gene TRBV25-1 combines with J gene TRBJ2-1; 13 bases align to TRBD2. V gave up 8 bases and J gave up 2 bases; unmatched junction bases: 9. Germline lookup yields CDR1 MGHDK and CDR2 SYGVNS. CDR3 length: 17 residues. This CDR3 reads CASGTTSGRGTYNEQFF. CDR3 nucleotide sequence: TGTGCCAGCGGAACCACTAGCGGGAGGGGGACCTACAATGAGCAGTTCTTC.

The rearrangement joins TRBV5-1 to TRBJ1-1, with D unresolved. The V gene lost 4 bases and the J gene lost 5 bases, with 12 bases spanning the gap. This CDR3 region has 13 residues. Germline CDR1 is SGHRS and CDR2 is YFSETQ. The CDR3 region is CASSAGFQTEAFF. CDR3 sequence (DNA): TGCGCCAGCAGCGCCGGTTTTCAGACTGAAGCTTTCTTT. The full variable domain, its missing parts supplied by reference TRBV5-1 and TRBJ1-1, is KAGVTQTPRYLIKTRGQQVTLSCSPISGHRSVSWYQQTPGQGLQFLFEYFSETQRNKGNFPGRFSGRQFSNSRSEMNVSTLELGDSALYLCASSAGFQTEAFFGQGTRLTVV.

The gene calls are TRBV6-5 and TRBJ2-7; TRBD1 matches at 7 bases. The germline V gene encodes CDR1 MNHEY and CDR2 SVGAGI. V was pared by 6 bases and J by 3 bases, with 5 bases of the junction left unmatched. The CDR3 runs to 13 residues. The chain's CDR3 is CASSRDSYYEQYF. In DNA, the CDR3 is TGTGCCAGCAGCAGGGACAGCTACTACGAGCAGTACTTC.

The count of this clone is one. The chain is built from TRBV23-1 and TRBJ1-1; D is undetermined. TRBV23-1 is treated as an ORF (open reading frame) with a function not yet certain. This CDR3 spans 13 amino acids. V dropped 6 bases and J dropped 1 base, with 9 bases sitting between them. CDR3 residues: CASRNDGNTEAFF. The DNA of the CDR3 is TGCGCCAGCAGGAACGACGGGAACACTGAAGCTTTCTTT.

V usage is TRBV9 and J usage is TRBJ1-6; D is ambiguous. The CDR3 spans 13 residues. Germline-derived CDR1 and CDR2 are SGDLS and YYNGEE. V was pared by 0 bases and J by 7 bases, with 5 bases between. The CDR3 protein is CASSVDTNSPLHF. The CDR3 DNA is TGTGCCAGCAGCGTAGATACCAATTCACCCCTCCACTTT.

This rearrangement joins TRBV7-3 to TRBJ2-6; D uncertain. V lost 5 bases and J lost 0, with 2 bases in between. The germline V gene has CDR1 SGHTA and CDR2 FQGTGA. There are 13 residues in the CDR3. The CDR3 sequence is CASSDSGANVLTF. In nucleotides, the CDR3 is TGTGCCAGCAGCGACTCTGGGGCCAACGTCCTGACTTTC.

The chain carries TRBV7-9 and TRBJ2-7; D could derive from TRBD1 or TRBD2 (5 bases each). This CDR3 comprises 15 residues. The V and J ends lost 6 bases and 4 bases respectively, with 19 bases between them. Germline CDR1 is SEHNR and CDR2 is FQNEAQ (reference sequence). CDR3 amino acids: CASSFTGAFFYEQYF. CDR3 sequence (DNA): TGTGCCAGCAGTTTTACCGGGGCTTTCTTTTACGAGCAGTACTTC.

V and J are TRBV19 and TRBJ2-7; 8 positions agree with TRBD1. After removal of 4 bases from V and 3 bases from J, the junction contained 2 bases not matched to a gene. The germline gives CDR1 LNHDA, CDR2 SQIVND (reference sequence). The CDR3 length is 13 residues. CDR3 protein: CASSRGQDYEQYF. As DNA, the CDR3 is TGTGCCAGTAGTAGGGGACAGGACTACGAGCAGTACTTC.

The V and J genes are TRBV10-3 and TRBJ2-3, with 11 bases matching TRBD2. This CDR3 is 16 amino acids long. CDR1 ENHRY and CDR2 SYGVKD come from the germline V gene. V was clipped by 6 bases and J by 0 bases; unmatched bases: 5. CDR3 in DNA: TGTGCCATCAGCCCCGCTAGCGGGGGGAGCACAGATACGCAGTATTTT. The encoded protein is CAISPASGGSTDTQYF.

V gene TRBV7-7 combines with J gene TRBJ2-7, with 7 bases identical to TRBD1. The CDR3 runs 15 residues. Trimming cost V 1 base and J 2 bases; bases outside gene matches: 5. Germline V gene data show CDR1 as SSHAT and CDR2 as FNYEAQ (reference sequence). CDR3 residues: CASSLGQGIAYEQYF. CDR3 nucleotide sequence: TGTGCCAGCAGCTTAGGACAGGGTATCGCCTACGAGCAGTACTTC.

The chain joins TRBV29-1 to TRBJ2-1, with D tentatively TRBD2 (5 bases). Germline V gene data show CDR1 as SQVTM and CDR2 as ANQGSEA. This CDR3 contains 14 residues. Between the trimmed V and J ends, which lost 7 bases and 0 bases, there was a span of 13 bases. The CDR3 is CSGLAGSSYNEQFF. DNA of the CDR3: TGCAGCGGGTTGGCGGGTAGCTCCTACAATGAGCAGTTCTTC.